The TCR beta chain under discussion was sequenced for a study of technical replicates of blood from a handful of donors. This CDR3 comprises 18 residues. Germline-derived CDR1 and CDR2 are LNHDA and SQIVND (reference sequence). V was pared by 5 bases and J by 1 base, with 8 bases of the junction left unmatched. Here immunoSEQ multiplex PCR was the method, and the copy in TCRdb shows in-frame clones only, minus some. The sample contains under 75,000 clones, 70% to 90% of which appear only once. What was sequenced was PBMCs. The origin of this receptor is a human donor in good health. Some clones in this sample may be carry-over from other donors' samples. The V and J genes are TRBV19 and TRBJ2-1; 13 bases line up with TRBD2. The CDR3, as DNA: TGTGCCAGTAGTGACCCGGGACTAGCGGGACGGTCCTACAATGAGCAGTTCTTC. It encodes CASSDPGLAGRSYNEQFF.